This T cell receptor beta chain originates from a study of blood T cell repertoires in COVID-19. Study summary: Nucleic acid was either cDNA or gDNA, and it came from T cells, B-cell-depleted T cells, or PBMCs.

Trimming cost V 5 bases and J 5 bases, with 24 bases left between them. Germline loops: CDR1 MDHEN, CDR2 SYDVKM. This CDR3 has 18 residues. TCRdb's copy holds only in-frame clones and misses some; the assay was immunoSEQ multiplex PCR. Among about 300,000 clones listed, approximately 88% were seen once. The receptor's source is a man in his 60s who had recovered from COVID-19. The rearrangement uses TRBV28 and TRBJ1-4; possible D gene TRBD1, 6 bases. Sequencing was done on a sample of PBMCs or T cells enriched from blood (not recorded which). The CDR3 bases are TGTGCCAGCAGTCCCGCTGGTTCTAAGGGGGGGTGGAATGAAAAACTGTTTTTT. This translates into CASSPAGSKGGWNEKLFF.